The 16 T cell receptor beta chains below all came from one sample that was sequenced in a study of blood T cell repertoires in COVID-19. Some clones are missing from TCRdb's copy, which holds only in-frame ones; the method was immunoSEQ multiplex PCR. The sample contains 450,000 or so clones, about 88% of which appear only once. The sequenced sample consisted of peripheral blood. The receptors were sampled from a woman in her thirties or forties with COVID-19, enrolled during active disease.

The J gene is TRBJ2-5, the V gene TRBV4-3; 9 positions match TRBD2. The CDR3 is made up of 15 amino acids. Germline V lookup: CDR1 LGHNA, CDR2 YSLEER. V trimming: 0 bases; J trimming: 6 bases; junction bases outside the gene matches: 5. CDR3 region: CASSQDMAGGKTQYF. CDR3 nucleotides: TGCGCCAGCAGCCAAGATATGGCGGGGGGGAAGACCCAGTACTTC.

V gene TRBV11-1 combines with J gene TRBJ2-2; D possibly corresponds to TRBD1 (6 bases). The CDR3 runs to 15 residues. The V end lost 4 bases, the J end lost 3 bases, and 12 bases lay between the germline ends. In germline, CDR1 is SGHAT, CDR2 FQDESV (reference sequence). CDR3 sequence reads: CASSSGEGDTGELFF. For the CDR3, the DNA is TGTGCCAGCAGCTCAGGGGAAGGGGACACCGGGGAGCTGTTTTTT.

The rearrangement links TRBV7-2 to TRBJ1-1; D gene ambiguous. Trimming shortened V by 2 bases and J by 2 bases, and 15 bases separated the two germline ends. Germline V CDR1 and CDR2: SGHTA, FQGNSA. This CDR3 has 16 amino acids. CDR3 region: CASSLWVKGGNTEAFF. The DNA of the CDR3 is TGTGCCAGCAGCTTATGGGTGAAGGGAGGAAACACTGAAGCTTTCTTT.

This clone was recorded only once. The chain carries TRBV7-2 and TRBJ1-6; D unresolved. Looked up from germline, CDR1 is SGHTA and CDR2 is FQGNSA. The CDR3 runs to 15 residues. The V end was cut by 6 bases, the J end by 4 bases, with 13 bases between. The CDR3: CASSPRNAYNSPLHF. The DNA of the CDR3 is TGTGCCAGCAGTCCTAGGAACGCTTATAATTCACCCCTCCACTTT.

This CDR3 is CASSPLAGGYNEQFF. The CDR3 bases are TGTGCCAGCAGCCCGTTAGCGGGAGGGTACAATGAGCAGTTCTTC. This chain connects TRBV5-4 to TRBJ2-1, with 11 nucleotides matching TRBD2. CDR3 length equals 15 residues. The germline gives CDR1 SGHNT, CDR2 YYREEE (reference sequence). V shed 4 bases and J 4 bases; nucleotides not matched to a gene: 4.

This clone has just a few counts. This sequence joins TRBV7-2 and TRBJ1-2; D is ambiguous. Trimming stripped 5 bases from V and 1 base from J, with 11 bases between. Germline-derived CDR1 and CDR2 are SGHTA and FQGNSA. This CDR3 is 14 amino acids long. The CDR3 nucleotides read TGTGCCAGCAGCCTTGGACTGGGTAACTATGGCTACACCTTC. Translated: CASSLGLGNYGYTF.

This chain joins TRBV7-3 and TRBJ2-1; 9 nucleotides align to TRBD2. The CDR3 is made up of 13 amino acids. Germline V gives CDR1 SGHTA, CDR2 FQGTGA. The junction had 3 bases not matched to a gene; V was cut back by 3 bases and J by 9 bases. The CDR3 region is CASSLGGRGEQFF. The DNA for the CDR3 is TGTGCCAGCAGCTTGGGCGGGAGGGGTGAGCAGTTCTTC.

The V gene is TRBV10-2, the J gene TRBJ1-2; no definite D call. Germline CDR1 reads WSHSY; CDR2 reads SAAADI. The CDR3 consists of 14 residues. Between the trimmed V and J ends, which lost 1 base and 4 bases, there was a span of 10 bases. Here the CDR3 DNA reads TGCGCCAGCAGTGAGTGGAGGGATAGCTATGGCTACACCTTC. Amino acids: CASSEWRDSYGYTF.

The gene calls are TRBV5-1 and TRBJ2-1, with 12 bases aligning to TRBD2. This CDR3 is built from 18 residues. J was trimmed by 5 bases and V by 1 base; bases with no gene match: 10. CDR1 and CDR2 from the germline V gene are SGHRS and YFSETQ. DNA of the CDR3: TGCGCCAGCAGCTTGCGGGCTAGCGGGAGGGCCACCGACAATGAGCAGTTCTTC. Its translation: CASSLRASGRATDNEQFF.

This chain joins TRBV18 and TRBJ1-6; possible D gene TRBD1, 5 bases. V gave up 3 bases and J gave up 8 bases, with 14 bases separating them. This CDR3 is 15 amino acids long. CDR1 and CDR2 from the germline V gene are KGHSH and LQKENI. The CDR3 region is CASSPPVPRDSPLHF. In nucleotides, the CDR3 is TGTGCCAGCTCACCCCCGGTTCCCAGGGATTCACCCCTCCACTTT.

A few counts support this clone. The chain links TRBV7-9 to TRBJ2-7; TRBD1 agrees at 7 bases. Germline CDR1 is SEHNR and CDR2 is FQNEAQ (reference sequence). Trimming removed 1 base from V and 3 bases from J; junction bases left unmatched: 3. The CDR3 has 14 amino acids. This chain's CDR3 is CASSLGWDSYEQYF. CDR3 sequence (DNA): TGTGCCAGCAGCTTAGGATGGGACAGCTACGAGCAGTACTTC.

The rearrangement joins TRBV2 to TRBJ2-5; D is unclear. V shed 6 bases and J shed 2 bases, with 10 bases lying between them. In germline, CDR1 is SNHLY, CDR2 FYNNEI. The CDR3 runs to 13 residues. CDR3 bases: TGTGCCAGCAGCGCCGGGTTACAAGAGACCCAGTACTTC. Translated, it gives CASSAGLQETQYF.

J is TRBJ2-5 and V is TRBV7-8; D not certain. The germline CDR1 and CDR2 sequences are SGHVS and FQNEAQ. V was clipped by 5 bases and J by 4 bases, with 5 bases between them. CDR3 size: 11 residues. This CDR3 reads CASSPLETQYF. The DNA for the CDR3 is TGTGCCAGCAGCCCTCTAGAGACCCAGTACTTC.

This clone was detected only a few times. The V gene is TRBV29-1, the J gene TRBJ2-4; 9 bases line up with TRBD1. V dropped 6 bases and J dropped 7; count of bases not matched to a gene: 13. The CDR3 spans 15 residues. Germline CDR1 SQVTM, CDR2 ANQGSEA. The CDR3 is CSVVIQGARENIQYF. The DNA for the CDR3 is TGCAGCGTAGTAATACAGGGGGCGAGAGAGAACATTCAGTACTTC.

This CDR3 reads CASSYSLQSSYGYTF. CDR3 nucleotide sequence: TGTGCCAGCAGTTACTCCCTACAGAGCTCCTATGGCTACACCTTC. The V gene is TRBV6-2 or TRBV6-3, the J gene TRBJ1-2, with D unclear. The CDR3 is 15 residues long. Trimming took off 0 bases at V and 4 bases at J, with 12 bases between the two ends. CDR1 and CDR2 (germline): MNHEY, SVGEGT.

The chain uses TRBV28 and TRBJ2-3, with D possibly being TRBD2 (5 bases). The length of the CDR3 is 14 residues. Trimming stripped 3 bases from V and 4 bases from J, with 11 bases between. Germline V gene data show CDR1 as MDHEN and CDR2 as SYDVKM. CDR3 loop: CASSFWLAPDTQYF. DNA of the CDR3: TGTGCCAGCAGTTTTTGGCTAGCCCCAGATACGCAGTATTTT.